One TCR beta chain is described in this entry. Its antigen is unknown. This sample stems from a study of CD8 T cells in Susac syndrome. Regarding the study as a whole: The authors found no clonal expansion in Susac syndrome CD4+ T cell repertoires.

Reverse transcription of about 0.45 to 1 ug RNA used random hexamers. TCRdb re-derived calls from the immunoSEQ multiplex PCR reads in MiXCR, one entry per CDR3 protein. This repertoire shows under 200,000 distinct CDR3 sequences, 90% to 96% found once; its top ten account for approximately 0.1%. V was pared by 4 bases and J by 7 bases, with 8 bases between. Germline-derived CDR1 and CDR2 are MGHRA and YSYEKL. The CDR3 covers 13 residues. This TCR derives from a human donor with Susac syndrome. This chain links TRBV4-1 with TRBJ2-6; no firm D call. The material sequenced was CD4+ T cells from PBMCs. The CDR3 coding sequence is TGCGCCAGCAGCCTCCTTGGCGCCAACGTCCTGACTTTC. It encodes CASSLLGANVLTF.